This T cell receptor (beta chain) was recovered during a study of CD8 T cells in ankylosing spondylitis (dated by TCRdb to about 2017). General notes on the study: T cell receptor beta repertoires were profiled in healthy donors and ankylosing spondylitis patients so that disease-linked TCR variants could be found. In total, the full study cohort was made up of over a hundred healthy donors and some 26 ankylosing spondylitis patients. Samples of peripheral blood were taken, and for ankylosing spondylitis patients, synovial fluid was collected as well. General study outcomes and caveats: Some of the motif variants had been reported before in the synovial fluid and blood of reactive arthritis patients, a finding that suggests common disease-initiation mechanisms. Blood from ankylosing spondylitis patients appeared to be characterized by a TCR beta motif composed of 7 to 9 highly homologous amino acid variants. A CD8+ phenotype was shown by the disease-linked clones, which were found at relatively low frequencies in peripheral blood. Significant enrichment of the disease-linked clones was reported in matched synovial fluid samples from ankylosing spondylitis patients.

About this clonotype itself: It has no known antigen specificity. It has no much larger one-base neighbor in the sample; base qualities were not kept.

The reads were generated on an Illumina HiSeq 2500. TCR beta libraries were prepared by quantitative 5'-RACE with molecular barcodes. On the study's bioinformatics: To identify disease-linked TCR variants, a new computational method was used, one built on a probabilistic model of VDJ rearrangement. TCRdb reprocessed the public reads (quality trimming at Q25 with fastp, clone calling with MiXCR) and kept in-frame beta chains. Identical CDR3 proteins give one entry, which carries the most common genes and DNA. For this entry, the V and J calls and clone size follow TCRdb and not the study's own pipeline. Here the sample has under 550,000 distinct CDR3 sequences; 25% to 30% occur a single time. Clones ranked in the top ten supply 0.89% of the sample. V sheds 0 bases and J sheds 2 bases, leaving 8 bases between their ends. The germline V gene (reference sequence) gives CDR1 as DFQATT and CDR2 as SNEGSKA. There are 14 amino acids in the CDR3, from cysteine to phenylalanine inclusive. Here the CDR3 DNA is all that survives: 42 bases in frame from base 1.

This clonotype was sampled from a male donor with ankylosing spondylitis. Source material: blood, either unsorted or a sorted T cell fraction (not recorded which). Rearrangement joined TRBV20-1 to TRBJ1-3; confidence is insufficient to name the D gene. For the CDR3, the sequence is CSARDSGAGNTIYF. The DNA is as follows: TGCAGTGCTAGAGATTCCGGGGCTGGAAACACCATATATTTT.